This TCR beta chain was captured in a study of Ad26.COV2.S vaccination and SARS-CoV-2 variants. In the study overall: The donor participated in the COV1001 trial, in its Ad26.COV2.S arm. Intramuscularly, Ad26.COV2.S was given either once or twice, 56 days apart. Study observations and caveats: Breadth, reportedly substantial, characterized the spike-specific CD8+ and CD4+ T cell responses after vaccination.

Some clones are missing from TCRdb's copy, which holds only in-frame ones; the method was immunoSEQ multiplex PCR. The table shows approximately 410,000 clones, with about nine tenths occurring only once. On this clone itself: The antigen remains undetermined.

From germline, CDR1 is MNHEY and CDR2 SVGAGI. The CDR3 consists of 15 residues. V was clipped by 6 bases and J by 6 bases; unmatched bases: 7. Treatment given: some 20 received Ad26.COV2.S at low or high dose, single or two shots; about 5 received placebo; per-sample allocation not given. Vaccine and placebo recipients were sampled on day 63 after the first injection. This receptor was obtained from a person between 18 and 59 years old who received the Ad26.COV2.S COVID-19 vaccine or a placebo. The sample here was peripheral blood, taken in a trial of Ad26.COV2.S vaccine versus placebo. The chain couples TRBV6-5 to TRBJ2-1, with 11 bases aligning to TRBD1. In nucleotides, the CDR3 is TGTGCCAGCAGCCAGCCCGGGACAGGGGGCAATGAGCAGTTCTTC. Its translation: CASSQPGTGGNEQFF.